These T cell receptor beta chains were read from a single sample in a study of tumor-infiltrating lymphocytes in glioblastoma multiforme. TCRdb ran MiXCR on the multiplex PCR reads and lists one entry per CDR3 protein. The table records around 10,000 distinct CDR3 sequences, 60% to 75% of them present only once. Sequenced input: brain tumor tissue. These receptors came from a male donor with glioblastoma. Each CDR3 is given with its conserved first and last residue. The D gene is left open where the match is weak. Some rows mark clone size as missing; the rest say once, few, many or name a class of expanded clone.

CDR3 protein	CDR3 DNA	clone size	J gene	D gene	V gene
CASARTSGKATDTQYF	TGTGCCAGCGCCAGGACTAGCGGGAAGGCCACAGATACGCAGTATTTT	NA	TRBJ2-3	TRBD2	TRBV12-3/TRBV12-4
CASSPLDSGYSYNEQFF	TGTGCCAGCAGCCCCCTGGATAGCGGCTACTCCTACAATGAGCAGTTCTTC	medium-sized	TRBJ2-1	NA	TRBV5-5
CASREAFRTDTQYF	TGTGCCAGCCGGGAAGCCTTTAGGACAGATACGCAGTATTTT	few	TRBJ2-3	NA	TRBV6-1
CASSLDATTIHYGYTF	TGTGCCAGCAGCTTAGACGCGACAACAATACACTATGGCTACACCTTC	few	TRBJ1-2	NA	TRBV7-2
CASSPAGDSYEQYF	TGTGCCAGCAGCCCAGCGGGGGACTCCTACGAGCAGTACTTC	many	TRBJ2-7	TRBD2	TRBV7-3
CASKRSNEQFF	TGTGCCAGCAAGAGGAGTAATGAGCAGTTCTTC	NA	TRBJ2-1	NA	TRBV28
CASMKIRGAEQYF	TGTGCCAGCATGAAAATTCGGGGGGCCGAGCAGTACTTC	NA	TRBJ2-7	NA	TRBV11-2
CASTRWEQYF	TGTGCCAGCACTCGGTGGGAGCAGTACTTC	NA	TRBJ2-7	NA	TRBV2
CASSIVPGQGSEKLFF	TGTGCCAGCAGCATAGTTCCGGGACAGGGGAGTGAAAAACTGTTTTTT	NA	TRBJ1-4	TRBD1	TRBV11-2
CSARVGRGQPQHF	TGCAGTGCTAGAGTAGGGCGGGGGCAGCCCCAGCATTTT	NA	TRBJ1-5	NA	TRBV20-1
CASTLRGLGTGELFF	TGTGCCAGCACCCTTAGAGGGTTGGGCACCGGGGAGCTGTTTTTT	medium-sized	TRBJ2-2	NA	TRBV12-3/TRBV12-4
CSARDIGKPTFQETQYF	TGCAGTGCTAGAGATATAGGGAAGCCCACTTTCCAAGAGACCCAGTACTTC	NA	TRBJ2-5	NA	TRBV20-1
CDSSLMEQGNEQFF	TGTGACAGCAGCTTAATGGAACAGGGGAATGAGCAGTTCTTC	NA	TRBJ2-1	TRBD1	TRBV11-2
CASGPSYEQYF	TGCGCCAGCGGCCCGAGCTACGAGCAGTACTTC	NA	TRBJ2-7	NA	TRBV10-2
CAILRDKGTGETQYF	TGTGCCATCTTAAGGGACAAGGGAACCGGTGAGACCCAGTACTTC	NA	TRBJ2-5	NA	TRBV10-3
CASSSGRVDKQYF	TGTGCCAGCAGCTCGGGACGGGTGGACAAGCAGTACTTC	NA	TRBJ2-7	NA	TRBV6-1
CSADSPQTYNEQFF	TGCAGTGCCGACTCCCCCCAAACCTACAATGAGCAGTTCTTC	medium-sized	TRBJ2-1	NA	TRBV20-1